This TCR beta chain stems from a study of blood T cell repertoires in COVID-19. On the study more broadly: COVID-19 samples collected from the United States, Italy and Spain covered acute and convalescent phases. Sources were T cells, B-cell-depleted T cells, or PBMCs; the material itself was cDNA or gDNA.

This clone was seen just once. Methods used by the authors: Nucleated cell number was recorded as an estimate derived from reference gene primer amplification. Clones were read by immunoSEQ multiplex PCR, and TCRdb kept only the in-frame ones, dropping some. V, J and clone size reflect that table, while D and trimming were determined from the DNA. The table shows about 34,000 clones, with around 77% occurring only once. CDR3 length equals 15 residues. V dropped 2 bases and J dropped 4; count of bases not matched to a gene: 5. Germline V gene data show CDR1 as SGHDT and CDR2 as YYEEEE. This sequence originates from a human donor in a cohort sampled during active COVID-19. The sequenced material came from peripheral blood. The chain couples TRBV5-6 to TRBJ2-1, with 8 positions matching TRBD2. The chain's CDR3 is CASSLLSGGYNEQFF. CDR3 DNA: TGTGCCAGCAGCTTACTCAGCGGGGGTTACAATGAGCAGTTCTTC.